Shown below are 9 T cell receptor beta chains from a single sample sequenced in a study of blood T cell repertoires in COVID-19. The method was immunoSEQ multiplex PCR; TCRdb's version includes in-frame clones alone and lacks a portion of them. The table shows over 200,000 clones, with roughly 81% occurring only once. What was sequenced was peripheral blood. These receptors were collected from a woman aged 50 to 60 with active or convalescent COVID-19.

This rearrangement joins TRBV5-1 to TRBJ2-2, with TRBD2 identical over 12 bases. Germline V gene sequence: CDR1 SGHRS, CDR2 YFSETQ. The ends lost 1 base at V and 5 bases at J; junction bases unmatched: 6. The CDR3 consists of 17 residues. CDR3 in amino acids: CASSLRILAGGTGELFF. In DNA, the CDR3 is TGCGCCAGCAGCTTGCGAATACTAGCGGGAGGAACCGGGGAGCTGTTTTTT.

CDR3 protein: CASSPGRGEAFF. The CDR3, as DNA: TGTGCCAGCTCACCAGGCAGGGGTGAAGCTTTCTTT. The V and J genes are TRBV18 and TRBJ1-1; a weak D match, TRBD1 (6 bases). The germline V gene has CDR1 KGHSH and CDR2 LQKENI. V was trimmed by 2 bases and J by 7 bases, leaving 8 bases between them. CDR3 length equals 12 residues.

V is TRBV9 and J is TRBJ2-7; TRBD2 aligns across 7 bases. CDR1 and CDR2 (germline): SGDLS, YYNGEE. J gave up 3 bases and V 3 bases, and 6 bases lay outside the gene matches. CDR3 length equals 14 residues. The chain's CDR3 is CASSGEGRDYEQYF. In nucleotides, the CDR3 is TGTGCCAGCAGCGGGGAGGGGAGGGACTACGAGCAGTACTTC. Full variable domain (outside the CDR3, taken from reference TRBV9 and TRBJ2-7): DSGVTQTPKHLITATGQRVTLRCSPRSGDLSVYWYQQSLDQGLQFLIQYYNGEERAKGNILERFSAQQFPDLHSELNLSSLELGDSALYFCASSGEGRDYEQYFGPGTRLTVT.

This clone was seen a single time. The chain couples TRBV2 to TRBJ2-2; D ambiguous. Germline CDR1 is SNHLY and CDR2 is FYNNEI. The germline V and J ends were trimmed by 8 bases and 4 bases, with 2 bases remaining between them. CDR3 length equals 10 residues. The CDR3 DNA follows: TGTGCCAGCCGCACCGGGGAGCTGTTTTTT. Its protein is CASRTGELFF.

V usage is TRBV9 and J usage is TRBJ2-1; D is perhaps TRBD1 (5 bases). This CDR3 has 15 amino acids. Between the trimmed V and J ends, which lost 0 bases and 5 bases, there was a span of 12 bases. Germline CDR1 SGDLS, CDR2 YYNGEE. The CDR3 sequence is CASSVAGAANNEQFF. In DNA, the CDR3 is TGTGCCAGCAGCGTAGCTGGGGCGGCCAACAATGAGCAGTTCTTC.

The chain combines TRBV24-1 with TRBJ1-1; tentative D call: TRBD1 (6 bases). Per the germline V gene, CDR1 is KGHDR and CDR2 is SFDVKD. The CDR3 is 14 residues long. The V and J ends lost 8 bases and 5 bases respectively, with 17 bases between them. CDR3 sequence reads: CATIERGQGTEAFF. The CDR3 DNA reads as TGTGCCACCATTGAGAGGGGACAAGGGACTGAAGCTTTCTTT.

This chain connects TRBV5-4 to TRBJ2-7; maybe TRBD2 (6 bases). The CDR3 spans 15 residues. Germline V gives CDR1 SGHNT, CDR2 YYREEE (reference sequence). V gave up 3 bases and J gave up 2 bases, with 15 bases separating them. The DNA of the CDR3 is TGTGCCAGCAGCTCTAGTCGGCGGGGCACCTACGAGCAGTACTTC. Translated: CASSSSRRGTYEQYF.

The chain is built from TRBV24-1 and TRBJ2-2; 8 nucleotides align to TRBD1. The CDR3 loop spans 12 amino acids. Germline V lookup: CDR1 KGHDR, CDR2 SFDVKD. Trimming at V came to 10 bases and at J to 3 bases, leaving 0 bases not matched to a gene. The CDR3 DNA sequence: TGTGCCACGACAGGGGACACCGGGGAGCTGTTTTTT. It translates to CATTGDTGELFF.

This clone was detected only once. This rearrangement joins TRBV9 to TRBJ1-3, with no clear D. Germline lookup yields CDR1 SGDLS and CDR2 YYNGEE. The CDR3 consists of 16 residues. The V end lost 4 bases, the J end lost 0 bases, and 14 bases lay between the germline ends. Here the CDR3 reads CASSRLSKNSGNTIYF. The CDR3 nucleotides read TGTGCCAGCAGCCGTCTAAGTAAGAACTCTGGAAACACCATATATTTT.